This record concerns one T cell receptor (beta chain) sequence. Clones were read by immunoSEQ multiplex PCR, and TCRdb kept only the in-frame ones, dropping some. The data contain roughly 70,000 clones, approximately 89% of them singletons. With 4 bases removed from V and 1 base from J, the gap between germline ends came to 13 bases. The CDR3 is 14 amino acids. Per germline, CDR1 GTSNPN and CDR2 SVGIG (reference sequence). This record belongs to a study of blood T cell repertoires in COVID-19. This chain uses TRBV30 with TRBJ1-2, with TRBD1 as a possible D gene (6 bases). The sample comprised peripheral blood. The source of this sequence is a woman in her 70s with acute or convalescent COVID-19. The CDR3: CAWIPGQLNYGYTF. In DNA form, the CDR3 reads TGTGCCTGGATTCCAGGACAGCTTAACTATGGCTACACCTTC.